The clone carrying this T cell receptor beta chain is a singleton in its sample. Its antigen is currently unknown. The CDR3 runs to 17 residues. The ends lost 7 bases at V and 0 bases at J; junction bases unmatched: 7. Germline V gives CDR1 SNHLY, CDR2 FYNNEI. The data were taken from a study of shared clonotypes between healthy human individuals. Points from the study as a whole: Unshared clonotypes carried lower generation probabilities than those common to all four donors. It was observed that approximately 5% of naive CD4 clonotypes were shared across a few donors.

At deep level, the assay was performed. The data were produced by immunoSEQ multiplex PCR, yet TCRdb's version contains in-frame clones alone and is incomplete. The repertoire includes about 2 million clones, about 95% of them detected once, and 1% to 1.3% sits in the top ten. CD8 cells regarded as naive lacked CD45RO, were positively chosen for CCR7, and omitted terminally differentiated effector memory CD45RA+ cells. Input material: naive CD8+ T cells sorted from blood. The rearrangement joins TRBV2 to TRBJ2-3, with 13 nucleotides matching TRBD2. The clonotype comes from a man aged 18 to 35 in good health. In DNA form, the CDR3 reads TGTGCCAGCACCGGACTAGCGGGAGTGAGTAGCACAGATACGCAGTATTTT. Encoded protein: CASTGLAGVSSTDTQYF.